This TCR beta chain was observed in a study of T cell responses to AZD1222 COVID-19 vaccine. Findings and caveats of the study: Females outnumbered males among donors, who were mostly white British; clonal diversity was possibly underestimated. Seropositivity was recorded at baseline in only 6 or 7 AZD1222 recipients. Spike-specific TCR breadth and depth went up after people got two AZD1222 doses.

V shed 10 bases and J shed 1 base, with 23 bases lying between them. Germline assignment: CDR1 SGHTA and CDR2 FQGTGA. The CDR3 is 17 residues long. Using immunoSEQ multiplex PCR, the repertoire was profiled, and TCRdb retains in-frame clones only, with some absent. The sample contains roughly 91,000 clones, around 90% of which appear only once. Concerning this clone itself: Its antigen is not known.

The input for sequencing was peripheral blood, taken on day 0 of AZD1222 vaccination. The chain couples TRBV7-3 to TRBJ1-3; D is ambiguous. This clonotype was obtained from an adult in good health. The CDR3 protein is CATQVNFLPRSGNTIYF. The CDR3 DNA reads as TGTGCCACCCAGGTTAATTTTTTACCTCGGTCTGGAAACACCATATATTTT.